This TCR beta chain stems from a study of blood T cell repertoires in COVID-19. TCRdb keeps only in-frame clones here, not all; method: immunoSEQ multiplex PCR. Seen here are around 97,000 clones, nearly 85% observed once, and the top ten hold approximately 12%. The germline V gene encodes CDR1 MNHEY and CDR2 SVGAGI. The CDR3 spans 15 residues. J lost 4 bases, V lost 5 bases, and 8 bases had no gene match. This TCR came from a human donor in a cohort sampled during active or convalescent COVID-19. The chain employs TRBV6-5 and TRBJ1-2; 9 bases are shared with TRBD1. Sequenced sample: peripheral blood. The DNA for the CDR3 is TGTGCCAGCAGTCCCGGACAGGGGTTTAGCTATGGCTACACCTTC. Translated, it gives CASSPGQGFSYGYTF.